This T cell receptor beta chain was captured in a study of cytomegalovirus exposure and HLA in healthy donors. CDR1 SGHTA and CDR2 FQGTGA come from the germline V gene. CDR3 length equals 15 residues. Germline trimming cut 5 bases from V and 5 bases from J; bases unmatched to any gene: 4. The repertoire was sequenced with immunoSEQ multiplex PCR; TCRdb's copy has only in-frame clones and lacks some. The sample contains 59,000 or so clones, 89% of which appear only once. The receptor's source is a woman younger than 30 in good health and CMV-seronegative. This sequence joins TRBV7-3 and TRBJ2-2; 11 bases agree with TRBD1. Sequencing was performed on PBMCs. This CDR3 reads CASSKGTGGTGELFF. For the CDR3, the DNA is TGTGCCAGCAGCAAAGGGACAGGGGGAACCGGGGAGCTGTTTTTT.